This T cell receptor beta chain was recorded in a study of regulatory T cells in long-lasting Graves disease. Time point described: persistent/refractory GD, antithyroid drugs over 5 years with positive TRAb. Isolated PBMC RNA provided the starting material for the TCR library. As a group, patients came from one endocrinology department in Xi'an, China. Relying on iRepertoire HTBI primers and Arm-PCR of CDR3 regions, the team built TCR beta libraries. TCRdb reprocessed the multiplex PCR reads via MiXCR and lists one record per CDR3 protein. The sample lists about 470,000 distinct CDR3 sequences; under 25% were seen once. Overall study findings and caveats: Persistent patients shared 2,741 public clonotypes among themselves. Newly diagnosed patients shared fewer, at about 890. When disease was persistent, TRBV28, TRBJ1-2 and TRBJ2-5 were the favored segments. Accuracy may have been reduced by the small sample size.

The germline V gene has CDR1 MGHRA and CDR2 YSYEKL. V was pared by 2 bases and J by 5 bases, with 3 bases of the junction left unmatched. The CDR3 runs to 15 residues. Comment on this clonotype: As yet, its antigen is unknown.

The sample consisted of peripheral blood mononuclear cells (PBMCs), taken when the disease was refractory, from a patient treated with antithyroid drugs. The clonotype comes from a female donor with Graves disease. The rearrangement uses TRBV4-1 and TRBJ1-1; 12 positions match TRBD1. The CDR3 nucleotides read TGCGCCAGCAGCCAACCGGGACAGGGGGCAACTGAAGCTTTCTTT. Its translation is CASSQPGQGATEAFF.